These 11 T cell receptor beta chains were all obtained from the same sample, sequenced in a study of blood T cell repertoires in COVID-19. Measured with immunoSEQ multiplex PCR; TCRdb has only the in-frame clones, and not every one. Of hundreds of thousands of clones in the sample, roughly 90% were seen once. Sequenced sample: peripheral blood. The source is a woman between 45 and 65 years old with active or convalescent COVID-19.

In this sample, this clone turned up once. This CDR3 reads CASSDGAAGGYTF. The CDR3 nucleotides are TGTGCCAGCAGTGACGGAGCGGCGGGGGGCTACACCTTC. The V and J genes are TRBV6-4 and TRBJ1-2; D is undetermined. The V end lost 2 bases, the J end lost 8 bases, and 12 bases lay between the germline ends. This CDR3 spans 13 amino acids. CDR1 and CDR2 from the germline V gene are MRHNA and SNTAGT.

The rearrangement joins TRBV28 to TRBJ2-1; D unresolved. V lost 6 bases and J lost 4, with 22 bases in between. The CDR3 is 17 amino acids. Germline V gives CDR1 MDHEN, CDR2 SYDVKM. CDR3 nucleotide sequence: TGTGCCAGCAGCCCCCAAGGCCCCCTCGGGTCTTACAATGAGCAGTTCTTC. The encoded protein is CASSPQGPLGSYNEQFF.

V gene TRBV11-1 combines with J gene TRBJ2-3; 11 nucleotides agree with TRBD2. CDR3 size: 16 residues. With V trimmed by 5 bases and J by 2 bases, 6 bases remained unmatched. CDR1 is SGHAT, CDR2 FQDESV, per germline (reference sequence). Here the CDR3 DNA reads TGTGCCAGCAGCCGAGGACTAGCGGGTATCACAGATACGCAGTATTTT. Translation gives CASSRGLAGITDTQYF.

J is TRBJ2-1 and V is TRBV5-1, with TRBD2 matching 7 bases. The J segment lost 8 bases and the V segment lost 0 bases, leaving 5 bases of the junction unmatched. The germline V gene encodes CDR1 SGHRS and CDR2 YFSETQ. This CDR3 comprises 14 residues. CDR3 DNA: TGCGCCAGCAGCTTGGGTTCTGCGGGGGATGAGCAGTTCTTC. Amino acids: CASSLGSAGDEQFF. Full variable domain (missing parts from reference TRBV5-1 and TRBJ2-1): KAGVTQTPRYLIKTRGQQVTLSCSPISGHRSVSWYQQTPGQGLQFLFEYFSETQRNKGNFPGRFSGRQFSNSRSEMNVSTLELGDSALYLCASSLGSAGDEQFFGPGTRLTVL.

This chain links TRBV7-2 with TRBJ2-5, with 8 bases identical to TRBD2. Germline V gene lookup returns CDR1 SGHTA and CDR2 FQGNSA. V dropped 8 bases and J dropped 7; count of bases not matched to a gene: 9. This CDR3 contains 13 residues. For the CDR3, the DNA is TGTGCCAGCCTTAATCAGCGGGAGTCGACCCAGTACTTC. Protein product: CASLNQRESTQYF.

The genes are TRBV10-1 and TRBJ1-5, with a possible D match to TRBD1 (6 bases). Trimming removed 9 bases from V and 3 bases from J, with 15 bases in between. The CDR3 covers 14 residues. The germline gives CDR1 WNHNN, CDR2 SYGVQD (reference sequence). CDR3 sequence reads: CARRDTALNQPQHF. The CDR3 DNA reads TGCGCCAGACGGGACACCGCCCTCAATCAGCCCCAGCATTTT.

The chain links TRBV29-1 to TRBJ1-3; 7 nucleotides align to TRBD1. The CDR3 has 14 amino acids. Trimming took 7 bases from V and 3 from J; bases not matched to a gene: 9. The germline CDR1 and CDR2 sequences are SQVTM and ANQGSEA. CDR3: CSAGGRQGGNTIYF. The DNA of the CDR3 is TGCAGCGCTGGGGGACGACAGGGTGGAAACACCATATATTTT.

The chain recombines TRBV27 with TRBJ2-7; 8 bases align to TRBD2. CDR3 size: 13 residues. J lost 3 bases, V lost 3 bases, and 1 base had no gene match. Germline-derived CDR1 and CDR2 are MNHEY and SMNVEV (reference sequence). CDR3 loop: CASSFAGGYEQYF. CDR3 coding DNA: TGTGCCAGCAGTTTTGCGGGGGGCTACGAGCAGTACTTC.

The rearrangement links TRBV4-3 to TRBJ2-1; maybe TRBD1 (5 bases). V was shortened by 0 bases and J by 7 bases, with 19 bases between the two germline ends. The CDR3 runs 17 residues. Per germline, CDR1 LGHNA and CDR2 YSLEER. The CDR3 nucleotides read TGCGCCAGCAGCCAAGAAGCAAGGATGGGGCAGTTTAATGAGCAGTTCTTC. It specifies CASSQEARMGQFNEQFF.

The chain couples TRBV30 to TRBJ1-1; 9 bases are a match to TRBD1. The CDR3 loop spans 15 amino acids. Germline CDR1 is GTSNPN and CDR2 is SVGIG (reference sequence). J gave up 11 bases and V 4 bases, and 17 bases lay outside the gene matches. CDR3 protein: CAWKQPGQGVLGAFF. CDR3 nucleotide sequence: TGTGCCTGGAAACAACCGGGACAGGGAGTGTTAGGGGCTTTCTTT.

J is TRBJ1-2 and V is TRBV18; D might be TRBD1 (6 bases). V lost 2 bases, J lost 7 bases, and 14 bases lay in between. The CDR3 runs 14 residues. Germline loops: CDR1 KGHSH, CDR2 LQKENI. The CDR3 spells CASSPTTGTIGYTF. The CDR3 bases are TGTGCCAGCTCACCAACCACCGGGACAATTGGCTACACCTTC.